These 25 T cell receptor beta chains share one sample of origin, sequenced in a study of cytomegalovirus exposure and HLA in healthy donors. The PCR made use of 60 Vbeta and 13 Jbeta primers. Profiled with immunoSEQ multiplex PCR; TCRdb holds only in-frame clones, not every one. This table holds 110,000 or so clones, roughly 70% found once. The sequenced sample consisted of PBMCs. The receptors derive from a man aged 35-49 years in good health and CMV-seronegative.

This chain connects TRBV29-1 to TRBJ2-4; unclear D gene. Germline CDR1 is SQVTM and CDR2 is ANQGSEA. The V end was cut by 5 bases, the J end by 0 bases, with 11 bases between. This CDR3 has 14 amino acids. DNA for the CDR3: TGCAGCGTTCGACTCGACCTAGCCAAAAACATTCAGTACTTC. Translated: CSVRLDLAKNIQYF.

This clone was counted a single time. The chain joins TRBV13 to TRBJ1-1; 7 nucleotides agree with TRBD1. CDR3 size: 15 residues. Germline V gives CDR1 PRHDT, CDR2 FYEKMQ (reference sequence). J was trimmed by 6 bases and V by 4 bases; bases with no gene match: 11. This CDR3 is CASSSTRQGRPEAFF. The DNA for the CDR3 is TGTGCCAGCAGCTCGACCCGACAGGGTAGGCCTGAAGCTTTCTTT. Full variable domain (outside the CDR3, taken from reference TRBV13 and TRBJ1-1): AAGVIQSPRHLIKEKRETATLKCYPIPRHDTVYWYQQGPGQDPQFLISFYEKMQSDKGSIPDRFSAQQFSDYHSELNMSSLELGDSALYFCASSSTRQGRPEAFFGQGTRLTVV.

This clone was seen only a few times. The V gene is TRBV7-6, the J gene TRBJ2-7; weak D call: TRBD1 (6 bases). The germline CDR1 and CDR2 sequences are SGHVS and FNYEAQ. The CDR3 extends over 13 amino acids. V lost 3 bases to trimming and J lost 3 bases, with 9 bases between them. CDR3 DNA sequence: TGTGCCAGCAGCTTCTCACAGGGCTACGAGCAGTACTTC. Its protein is CASSFSQGYEQYF. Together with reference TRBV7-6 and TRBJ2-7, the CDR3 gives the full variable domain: GAGVSQSPRYKVTKRGQDVALRCDPISGHVSLYWYRQALGQGPEFLTYFNYEAQQDKSGLPNDRFSAERPEGSISTLTIQRTEQRDSAMYRCASSFSQGYEQYFGPGTRLTVT.

CDR3 sequence reads: CASRGQMNTEAFF. CDR3 in DNA: TGTGCCAGTAGAGGACAGATGAACACTGAAGCTTTCTTT. The V gene is TRBV19, the J gene TRBJ1-1, with a possible D match to TRBD1 (6 bases). The V and J ends lost 6 bases and 0 bases respectively, with 8 bases between them. The CDR3 is made up of 13 amino acids. Germline V gene data show CDR1 as LNHDA and CDR2 as SQIVND (reference sequence). The full variable domain, completed using reference TRBV19 and TRBJ1-1, is DGGITQSPKYLFRKEGQNVTLSCEQNLNHDAMYWYRQDPGQGLRLIYYSQIVNDFQKGDIAEGYSVSREKKESFPLTVTSAQKNPTAFYLCASRGQMNTEAFFGQGTRLTVV.

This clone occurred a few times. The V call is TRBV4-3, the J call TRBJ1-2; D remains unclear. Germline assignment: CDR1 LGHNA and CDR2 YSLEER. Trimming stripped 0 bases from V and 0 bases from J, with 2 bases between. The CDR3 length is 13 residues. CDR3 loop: CASSQDTNYGYTF. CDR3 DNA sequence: TGCGCCAGCAGCCAAGACACTAACTATGGCTACACCTTC.

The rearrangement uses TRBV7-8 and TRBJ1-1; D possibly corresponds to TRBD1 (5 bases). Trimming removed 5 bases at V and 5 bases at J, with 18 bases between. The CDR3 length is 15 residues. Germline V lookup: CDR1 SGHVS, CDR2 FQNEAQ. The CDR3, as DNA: TGTGCCAGCAGCCTGGCGAGCGGGGGTCGGACTGAAGCTTTCTTT. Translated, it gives CASSLASGGRTEAFF.

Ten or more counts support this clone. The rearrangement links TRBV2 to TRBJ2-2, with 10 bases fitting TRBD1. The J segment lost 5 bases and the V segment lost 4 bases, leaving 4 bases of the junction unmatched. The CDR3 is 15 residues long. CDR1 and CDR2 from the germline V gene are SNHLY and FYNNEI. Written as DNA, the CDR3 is TGTGCCAGCAGTGGGGACAGGGGTGGGACCGGGGAGCTGTTTTTT. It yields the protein CASSGDRGGTGELFF.

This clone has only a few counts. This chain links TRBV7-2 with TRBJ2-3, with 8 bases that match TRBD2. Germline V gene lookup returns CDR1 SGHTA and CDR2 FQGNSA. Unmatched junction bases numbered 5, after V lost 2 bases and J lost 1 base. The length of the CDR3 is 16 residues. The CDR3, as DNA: TGTGCCAGCAGCTTATTCATCGGGGGGGGCACAGATACGCAGTATTTT. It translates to CASSLFIGGGTDTQYF.

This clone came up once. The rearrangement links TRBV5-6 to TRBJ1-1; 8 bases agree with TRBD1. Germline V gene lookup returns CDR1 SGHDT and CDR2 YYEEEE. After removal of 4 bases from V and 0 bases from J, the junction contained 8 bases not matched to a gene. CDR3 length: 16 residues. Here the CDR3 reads CASSTRGRLLNTEAFF. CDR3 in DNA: TGTGCCAGCAGCACCAGGGGGCGCCTTCTGAACACTGAAGCTTTCTTT.

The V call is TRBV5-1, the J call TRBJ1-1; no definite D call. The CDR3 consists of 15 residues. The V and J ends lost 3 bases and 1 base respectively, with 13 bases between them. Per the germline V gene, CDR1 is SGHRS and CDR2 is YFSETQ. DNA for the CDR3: TGCGCCAGCAGCTCCCCCGGGGTCGGGAACACTGAAGCTTTCTTT. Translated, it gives CASSSPGVGNTEAFF.

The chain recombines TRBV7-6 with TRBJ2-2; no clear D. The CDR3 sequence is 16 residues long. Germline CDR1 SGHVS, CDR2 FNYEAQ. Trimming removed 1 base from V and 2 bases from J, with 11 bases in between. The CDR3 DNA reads TGTGCCAGCAGCTTAGGAGGAAACCCAAACACCGGGGAGCTGTTTTTT. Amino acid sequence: CASSLGGNPNTGELFF. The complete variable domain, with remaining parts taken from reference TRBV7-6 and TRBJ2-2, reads GAGVSQSPRYKVTKRGQDVALRCDPISGHVSLYWYRQALGQGPEFLTYFNYEAQQDKSGLPNDRFSAERPEGSISTLTIQRTEQRDSAMYRCASSLGGNPNTGELFFGEGSRLTVL.

The CDR3 coding sequence is TGTGCCAGCTCACCACAGGGGGTGGAGGAAAAACTGTTTTTT. Translated, it gives CASSPQGVEEKLFF. The rearrangement joins TRBV18 to TRBJ1-4; perhaps TRBD1 as D (6 bases). From germline, CDR1 is KGHSH and CDR2 LQKENI. This CDR3 is built from 14 residues. V lost 1 base and J lost 8, with 11 bases in between. The full variable domain, with the rest looked up from reference TRBV18 and TRBJ1-4, is NAGVMQNPRHLVRRRGQEARLRCSPMKGHSHVYWYRQLPEEGLKFMVYLQKENIIDESGMPKERFSAEFPKEGPSILRIQQVVRGDSAAYFCASSPQGVEEKLFFGSGTQLSVL.

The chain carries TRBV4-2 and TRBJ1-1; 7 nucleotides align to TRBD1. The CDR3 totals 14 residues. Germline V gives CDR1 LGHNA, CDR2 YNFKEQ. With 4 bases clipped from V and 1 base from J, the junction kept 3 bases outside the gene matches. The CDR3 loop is CASSLRDRNTEAFF. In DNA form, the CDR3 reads TGTGCCAGCAGCCTCAGGGACAGGAACACTGAAGCTTTCTTT.

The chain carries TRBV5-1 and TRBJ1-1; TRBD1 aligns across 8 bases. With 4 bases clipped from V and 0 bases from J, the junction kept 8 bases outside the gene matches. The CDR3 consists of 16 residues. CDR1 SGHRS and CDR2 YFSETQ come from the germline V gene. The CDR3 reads CASSLGQGLMNTEAFF. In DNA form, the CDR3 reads TGCGCCAGCAGCCTCGGACAGGGCCTCATGAACACTGAAGCTTTCTTT.

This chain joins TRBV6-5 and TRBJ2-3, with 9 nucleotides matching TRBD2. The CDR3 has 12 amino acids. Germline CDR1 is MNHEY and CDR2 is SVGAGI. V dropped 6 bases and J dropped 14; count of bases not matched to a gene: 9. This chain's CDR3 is CASSAGTSLPYF. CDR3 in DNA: TGTGCCAGCAGCGCGGGGACTAGCCTCCCGTATTTT.

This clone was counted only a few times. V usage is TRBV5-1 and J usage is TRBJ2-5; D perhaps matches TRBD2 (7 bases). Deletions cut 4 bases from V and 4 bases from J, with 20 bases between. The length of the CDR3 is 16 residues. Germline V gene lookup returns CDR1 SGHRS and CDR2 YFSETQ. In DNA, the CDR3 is TGCGCCAGCAGCCGGGGACGTGGGGGGGCCGGAGAGACCCAGTACTTC. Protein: CASSRGRGGAGETQYF.

The CDR3 nucleotides read TGTGCCAGCAGCTATTTACGGACAGGGGCTAGCACAGATACGCAGTATTTT. Its protein product is CASSYLRTGASTDTQYF. This chain links TRBV7-9 with TRBJ2-3; 9 bases agree with TRBD1. There are 17 residues in the CDR3. Germline trimming cut 4 bases from V and 0 bases from J; bases unmatched to any gene: 8. The germline V gene encodes CDR1 SEHNR and CDR2 FQNEAQ (reference sequence).

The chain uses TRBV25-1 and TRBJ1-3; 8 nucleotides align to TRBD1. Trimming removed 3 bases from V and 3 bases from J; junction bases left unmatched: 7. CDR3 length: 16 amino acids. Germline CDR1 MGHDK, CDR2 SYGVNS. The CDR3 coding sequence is TGTGCCAGCAGTGACAGGACAGGGAGGTTTGGAAACACCATATATTTT. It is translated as CASSDRTGRFGNTIYF.

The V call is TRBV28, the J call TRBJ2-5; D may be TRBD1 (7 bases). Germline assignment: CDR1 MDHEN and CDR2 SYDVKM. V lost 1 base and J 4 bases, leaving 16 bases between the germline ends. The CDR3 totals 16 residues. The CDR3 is CASSLSRSQGGETQYF. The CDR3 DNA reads TGTGCCAGCAGTTTATCTCGGAGTCAGGGGGGAGAGACCCAGTACTTC.

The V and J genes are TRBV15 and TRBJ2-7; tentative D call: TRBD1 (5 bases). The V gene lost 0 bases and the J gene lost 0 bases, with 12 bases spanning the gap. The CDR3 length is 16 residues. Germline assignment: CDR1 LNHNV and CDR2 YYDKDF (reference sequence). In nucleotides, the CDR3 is TGTGCCACCAGCAGAGATGGGGCCGGGCGCTCCTACGAGCAGTACTTC. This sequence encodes CATSRDGAGRSYEQYF. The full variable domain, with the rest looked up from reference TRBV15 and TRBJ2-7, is DAMVIQNPRYQVTQFGKPVTLSCSQTLNHNVMYWYQQKSSQAPKLLFHYYDKDFNNEADTPDNFQSRRPNTSFCFLDIRSPGLGDTAMYLCATSRDGAGRSYEQYFGPGTRLTVT.

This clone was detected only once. CDR3 protein: CASSGGTGGLLFF. The CDR3 bases are TGTGCCAGCAGTGGAGGGACAGGGGGTTTGCTGTTTTTT. The genes are TRBV6-1 and TRBJ1-4; 11 bases align to TRBD1. This CDR3 spans 13 amino acids. Germline V gene sequence: CDR1 MNHNS, CDR2 SASEGT. The V gene end was trimmed by 4 bases and the J gene end by 14 bases; junction bases not matched to a gene: 6.

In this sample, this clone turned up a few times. The CDR3 loop is CASRTWGANTEAFF. DNA of the CDR3: TGCGCCAGCAGAACATGGGGAGCGAACACTGAAGCTTTCTTT. The chain combines TRBV5-1 with TRBJ1-1; no definite D call. The CDR3 covers 14 residues. Trimming cost V 5 bases and J 1 base, with 12 bases left between them. The germline CDR1 and CDR2 sequences are SGHRS and YFSETQ. The whole variable domain, filled in from reference TRBV5-1 and TRBJ1-1, reads KAGVTQTPRYLIKTRGQQVTLSCSPISGHRSVSWYQQTPGQGLQFLFEYFSETQRNKGNFPGRFSGRQFSNSRSEMNVSTLELGDSALYLCASRTWGANTEAFFGQGTRLTVV.

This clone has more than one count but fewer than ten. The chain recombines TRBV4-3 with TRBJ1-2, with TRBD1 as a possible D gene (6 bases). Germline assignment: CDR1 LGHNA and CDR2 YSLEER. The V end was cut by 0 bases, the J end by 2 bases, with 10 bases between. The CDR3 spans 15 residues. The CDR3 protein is CASSQDGGGNYGYTF. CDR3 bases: TGCGCCAGCAGCCAAGATGGGGGGGGCAACTATGGCTACACCTTC.

In DNA, the CDR3 is TGTGCCAGCAGTGCAAGGGACAGGGGGTTCGCTGAAGCTTTCTTT. Amino acids: CASSARDRGFAEAFF. The gene calls are TRBV7-9 and TRBJ1-1, with 11 bases matching TRBD1. The CDR3 is made up of 15 amino acids. The trim removed 6 bases at V and 6 bases at J, leaving 9 bases unmatched. From germline, CDR1 is SEHNR and CDR2 FQNEAQ (reference sequence).

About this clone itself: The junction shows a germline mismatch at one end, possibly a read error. CDR3 nucleotides: TGTGCCAGCAGCTTGGTACCGGGACAGGGGGCGGGGGGCTACCCCTTC. Translated: CASSLVPGQGAGGYPF. J is TRBJ1-2 and V is TRBV5-6; 12 bases map to TRBD1. Germline-derived CDR1 and CDR2 are SGHDT and YYEEEE. This CDR3 is built from 16 residues.